This T cell receptor beta chain stems from a study of shared clonotypes between healthy human individuals. J was trimmed by 4 bases and V by 4 bases; bases with no gene match: 3. The CDR3 runs 15 residues. CDR1 is MNHNS and CDR2 is SASEGT in the germline V gene. Some clones are missing from TCRdb's copy, which holds only in-frame ones; the method was immunoSEQ multiplex PCR. Found here are around 2,000,000 clones, 85% to 95% of them singletons; the top ten hold roughly 0.13%. The chain combines TRBV6-1 with TRBJ2-1, with 11 bases matching TRBD2. This TCR was recovered from a man aged 18 to 35 in good health. Sequenced input: naive CD4+ T cells sorted from blood. Described subset: CD45RA+ positively selected. CDR3 in DNA: TGTGCCAGCAGTGTAGCGGGAGGGCCATACAATGAGCAGTTCTTC. Translated, it gives CASSVAGGPYNEQFF.